These 12 T cell receptor beta chains originate from one sample sequenced in a study of metastatic and nonmetastatic thyroid tumors. TCRdb redid the clone calls on the PCR reads using MiXCR. The repertoire holds some 7,100 clones, with around 34% as singletons. All patients reached thyroid surgery having received no treatment beforehand. Sequencing was performed on adjacent normal tissue. These receptors were collected from a female donor with papillary thyroid cancer or a benign thyroid nodule (not recorded which). Some clones in this sample may be carry-over from other donors' samples.

This clone came up a few times. This chain uses TRBV30 with TRBJ1-2; the D is unclear. The V gene lost 4 bases and the J gene lost 2 bases, with 8 bases spanning the gap. Germline CDR1 is GTSNPN and CDR2 is SVGIG (reference sequence). This CDR3 has 12 residues. CDR3 loop: CAWNILNYGYTF. The CDR3 nucleotides read TGTGCCTGGAACATTTTGAACTATGGCTACACCTTC.

To note about this clone: It may be a read error: a sequence one base away is much more abundant. V gene TRBV6-6 combines with J gene TRBJ1-2, with TRBD1 matching over 7 bases. The CDR3 totals 13 residues. CDR1 and CDR2 (germline): MNHNY, SVGAGI (reference sequence). The CDR3 spells CASSYGTAYCYTF. In nucleotides, the CDR3 is TGTGCCAGCAGTTACGGGACAGCCTATTGCTACACCTTC.

This clone was seen only a few times. A single base separates this from a much larger clone, so it may be a read error. This chain uses TRBV12-3 or TRBV12-4 with TRBJ2-2; a possible D gene is TRBD1 (6 bases). The V gene lost 5 bases and the J gene lost 6 bases, with 10 bases spanning the gap. CDR3 length: 13 residues. In DNA form, the CDR3 reads TGTGCCAGCAGTGGGACACGAGCCGGGGAGCTGTTTTTT. As protein: CASSGTRAGELFF.

The chain links TRBV6-2 or TRBV6-3 to TRBJ1-2, with TRBD1 matching 7 bases. This CDR3 spans 14 amino acids. With V trimmed by 6 bases and J by 4 bases, 8 bases remained unmatched. From germline, CDR1 is MNHEY and CDR2 SVGEGT. The CDR3 reads CASSPGQFFYGYTF. The CDR3 DNA reads TGTGCCAGCAGCCCGGGACAGTTTTTCTATGGCTACACCTTC.

The chain combines TRBV4-2 with TRBJ2-7, with a tentative D call TRBD1 (5 bases). In germline, CDR1 is LGHNA, CDR2 YNFKEQ. The CDR3 has 14 residues. Trimming left V 3 bases short and J 3 bases short, with 12 bases between. The CDR3 protein is CASSQEAGRYEQYF. The CDR3 bases are TGTGCCAGCAGCCAGGAAGCAGGGCGCTACGAGCAGTACTTC.

Comments on this clone: Relative to the germline gene, one junction end is altered; a read error may explain this. This sample includes further DNA sequences coding for the same CDR3. CDR3 protein: CASSQEAGGAETQYF. The DNA for the CDR3 is TGTGCTAGCAGCCAAGAGGCGGGGGGGGCAGAGACCCAGTACTTC. V gene TRBV14 combines with J gene TRBJ2-5; 9 bases are shared with TRBD2. The CDR3 sequence is 15 residues long. From germline, CDR1 is SGHDN and CDR2 FVKESK.

The chain carries TRBV4-1 and TRBJ1-4; 10 bases align to TRBD1. Trimming removed 5 bases from V and 8 bases from J; junction bases left unmatched: 11. Germline V lookup: CDR1 MGHRA, CDR2 YSYEKL. This CDR3 comprises 16 residues. The CDR3 sequence: CASSYGHGTGEEKLFF. The CDR3 region has the DNA TGCGCCAGCAGCTACGGACACGGGACAGGGGAAGAAAAACTGTTTTTT.

This clone was counted only a few times. The chain recombines TRBV6-2 or TRBV6-3 with TRBJ2-7; D is unclear. Germline V CDR1 and CDR2: MNHEY, SVGEGT. The CDR3 is made up of 12 amino acids. The germline V and J ends were trimmed by 9 bases and 4 bases, with 13 bases remaining between them. CDR3 DNA sequence: TGTGCCAGTGTCCCCGACCTGTACGAGCAGTACTTC. Protein product: CASVPDLYEQYF.

This clone appeared a few times. This may come from a read error, since a much larger clone is one base off. Other DNA sequences within the sample encode an identical CDR3. The chain combines TRBV6-1 with TRBJ2-7; a weak D match, TRBD2 (7 bases). Germline V lookup: CDR1 MNHNS, CDR2 SASEGT. CDR3 length: 16 residues. The CDR3 region is CASSDPKGGAAYEQYF. CDR3 bases: TGTGCCAGCAGTGACCCCAAGGGGGGGGCCGCCTACGAACAGTACTTC.

This chain connects TRBV5-5 to TRBJ2-5, with D tentatively TRBD1 (5 bases). This CDR3 spans 13 amino acids. CDR1 SGHKS and CDR2 YYEKEE come from the germline V gene (reference sequence). V was pared by 4 bases and J by 1 base, with 8 bases between. The CDR3 nucleotides read TGTGCCAGCAGCCCTGGGGCCCAAGAGACCCAGTACTTC. Protein product: CASSPGAQETQYF.

The chain couples TRBV7-9 to TRBJ2-5; possibly TRBD2 for D (5 bases). Germline CDR1 reads SEHNR; CDR2 reads FQNEAQ (reference sequence). CDR3 length equals 15 residues. The ends were cut back, 5 bases at V and 1 base at J, with 14 bases in the middle. CDR3 coding DNA: TGTGCCAGCAGCCTGACTCTAGCACTCCAAGAGACCCAGTACTTC. It encodes CASSLTLALQETQYF.

This clone has a handful of counts. The chain combines TRBV7-9 with TRBJ2-6; D remains ambiguous. V lost 5 bases and J 0 bases, leaving 8 bases between the germline ends. The CDR3 contains 15 residues. Germline V gives CDR1 SEHNR, CDR2 FQNEAQ (reference sequence). The CDR3, as DNA: TGTGCCAGCAGCCCCCCGTCCTCTGGGGCCAACGTCCTGACTTTC. It specifies CASSPPSSGANVLTF. The full variable domain, its missing parts supplied by reference TRBV7-9 and TRBJ2-6, is DTGVSQNPRHKITKRGQNVTFRCDPISEHNRLYWYRQTLGQGPEFLTYFQNEAQLEKSRLLSDRFSAERPKGSFSTLEIQRTEQGDSAMYLCASSPPSSGANVLTFGAGSRLTVL.